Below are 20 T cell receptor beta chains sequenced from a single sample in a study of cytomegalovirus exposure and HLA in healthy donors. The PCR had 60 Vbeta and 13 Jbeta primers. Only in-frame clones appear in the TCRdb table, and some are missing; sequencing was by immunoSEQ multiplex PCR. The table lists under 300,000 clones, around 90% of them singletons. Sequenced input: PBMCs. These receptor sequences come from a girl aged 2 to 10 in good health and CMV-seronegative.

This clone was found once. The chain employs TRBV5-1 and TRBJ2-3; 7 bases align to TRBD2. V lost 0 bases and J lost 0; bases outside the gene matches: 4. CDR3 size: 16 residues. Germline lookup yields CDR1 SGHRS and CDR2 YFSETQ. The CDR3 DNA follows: TGCGCCAGCAGCTTGGTACTAGCGCTTAGCACAGATACGCAGTATTTT. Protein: CASSLVLALSTDTQYF.

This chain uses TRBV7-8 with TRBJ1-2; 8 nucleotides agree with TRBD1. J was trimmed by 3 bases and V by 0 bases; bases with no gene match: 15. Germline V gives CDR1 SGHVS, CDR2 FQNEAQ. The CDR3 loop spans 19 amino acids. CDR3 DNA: TGTGCCAGCAGCTTAGCTGCAGGGGGCGCCCCGGGAGACGACTATGGCTACACCTTC. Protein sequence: CASSLAAGGAPGDDYGYTF.

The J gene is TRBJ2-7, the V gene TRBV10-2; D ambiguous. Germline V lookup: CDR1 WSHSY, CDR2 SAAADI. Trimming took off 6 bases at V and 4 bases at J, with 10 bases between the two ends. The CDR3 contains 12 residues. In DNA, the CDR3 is TGCGCCAGCAGCACAGCCGGATACGAGCAGTACTTC. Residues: CASSTAGYEQYF.

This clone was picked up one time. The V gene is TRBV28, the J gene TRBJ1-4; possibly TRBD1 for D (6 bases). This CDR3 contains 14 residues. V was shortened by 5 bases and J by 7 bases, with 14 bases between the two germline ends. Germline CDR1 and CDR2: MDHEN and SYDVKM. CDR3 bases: TGTGCCAGCAGTCCGACAGGAGGTTTTGAAAAACTGTTTTTT. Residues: CASSPTGGFEKLFF.

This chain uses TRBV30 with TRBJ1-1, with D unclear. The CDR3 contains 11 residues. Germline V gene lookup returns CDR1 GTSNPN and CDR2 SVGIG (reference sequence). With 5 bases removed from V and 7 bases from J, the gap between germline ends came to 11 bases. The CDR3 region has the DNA TGTGCCTGGGGCCCCGGGAGTGAAGCTTTCTTT. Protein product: CAWGPGSEAFF.

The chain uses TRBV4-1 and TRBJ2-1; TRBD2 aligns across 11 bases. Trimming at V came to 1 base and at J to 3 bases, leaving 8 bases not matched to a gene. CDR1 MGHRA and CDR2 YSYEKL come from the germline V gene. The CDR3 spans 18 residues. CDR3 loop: CASSQARAGTSGYNEQFF. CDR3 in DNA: TGCGCCAGCAGCCAAGCCCGGGCCGGGACTAGCGGCTACAATGAGCAGTTCTTC.

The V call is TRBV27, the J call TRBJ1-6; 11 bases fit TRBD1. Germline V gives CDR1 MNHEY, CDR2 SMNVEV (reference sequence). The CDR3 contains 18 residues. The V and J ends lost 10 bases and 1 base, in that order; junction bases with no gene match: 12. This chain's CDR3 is CANERTGGSESYNSPLHF. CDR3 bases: TGTGCCAACGAGAGGACAGGGGGCTCGGAGTCCTATAATTCACCCCTCCACTTT.

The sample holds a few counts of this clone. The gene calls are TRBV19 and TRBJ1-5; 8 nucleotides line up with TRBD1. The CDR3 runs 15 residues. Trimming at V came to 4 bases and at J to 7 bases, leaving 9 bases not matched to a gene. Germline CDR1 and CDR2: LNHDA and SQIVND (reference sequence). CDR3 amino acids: CASSTGQGGGQPQHF. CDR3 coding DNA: TGTGCCAGTAGTACCGGACAGGGAGGAGGGCAGCCCCAGCATTTT.

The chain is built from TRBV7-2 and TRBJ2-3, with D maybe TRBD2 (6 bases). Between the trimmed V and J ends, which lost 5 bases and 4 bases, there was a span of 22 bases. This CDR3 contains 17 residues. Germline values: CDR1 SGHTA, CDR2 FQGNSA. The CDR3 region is CASSRNSGGVGSDTQYF. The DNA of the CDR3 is TGTGCCAGCAGCAGAAATAGCGGAGGGGTGGGGTCAGATACGCAGTATTTT.

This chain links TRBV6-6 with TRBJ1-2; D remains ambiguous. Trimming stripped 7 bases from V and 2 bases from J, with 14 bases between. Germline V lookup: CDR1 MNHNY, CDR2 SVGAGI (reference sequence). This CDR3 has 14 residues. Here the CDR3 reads CASIGDGLNYGYTF. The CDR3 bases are TGTGCCAGCATAGGAGACGGACTGAACTATGGCTACACCTTC.

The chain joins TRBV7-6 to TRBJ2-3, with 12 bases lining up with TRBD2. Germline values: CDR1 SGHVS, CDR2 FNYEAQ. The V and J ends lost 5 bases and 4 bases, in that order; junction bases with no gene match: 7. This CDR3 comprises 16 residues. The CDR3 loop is CASSQGTSGFADTQYF. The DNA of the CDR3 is TGTGCCAGCAGCCAAGGGACTAGCGGGTTCGCAGATACGCAGTATTTT.

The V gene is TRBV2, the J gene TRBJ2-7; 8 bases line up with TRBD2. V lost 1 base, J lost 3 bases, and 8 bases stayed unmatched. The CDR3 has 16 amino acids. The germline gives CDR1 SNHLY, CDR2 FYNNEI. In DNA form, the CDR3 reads TGTGCCAGCAGTGAAGGACCAGCGGGAGCTGGCTACGAGCAGTACTTC. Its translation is CASSEGPAGAGYEQYF.

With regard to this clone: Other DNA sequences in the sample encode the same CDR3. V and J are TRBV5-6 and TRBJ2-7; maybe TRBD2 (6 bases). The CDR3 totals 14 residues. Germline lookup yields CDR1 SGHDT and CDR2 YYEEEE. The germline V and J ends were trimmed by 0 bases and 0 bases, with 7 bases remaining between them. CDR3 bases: TGTGCCAGCAGCTTGGTCGGGAGCTCCTACGAGCAGTACTTC. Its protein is CASSLVGSSYEQYF.

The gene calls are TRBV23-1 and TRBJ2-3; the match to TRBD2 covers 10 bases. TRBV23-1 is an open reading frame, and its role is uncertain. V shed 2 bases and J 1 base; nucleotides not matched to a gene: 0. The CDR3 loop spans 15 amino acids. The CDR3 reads CASSQLAGGTDTQYF. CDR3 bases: TGCGCCAGCAGTCAACTAGCGGGAGGCACAGATACGCAGTATTTT.

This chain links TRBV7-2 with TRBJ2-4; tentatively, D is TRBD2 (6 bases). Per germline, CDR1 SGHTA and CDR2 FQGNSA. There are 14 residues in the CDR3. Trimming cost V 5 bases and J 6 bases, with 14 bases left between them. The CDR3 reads CASSAGSFGNIQYF. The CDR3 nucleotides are TGTGCCAGCAGCGCCGGGAGTTTCGGAAACATTCAGTACTTC.

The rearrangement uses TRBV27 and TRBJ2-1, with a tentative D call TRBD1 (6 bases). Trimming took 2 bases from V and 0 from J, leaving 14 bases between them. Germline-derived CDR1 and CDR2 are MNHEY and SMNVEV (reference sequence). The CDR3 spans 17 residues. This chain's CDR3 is CASSLPSGQYSYNEQFF. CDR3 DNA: TGTGCCAGCAGTTTACCATCAGGACAGTACTCCTACAATGAGCAGTTCTTC.

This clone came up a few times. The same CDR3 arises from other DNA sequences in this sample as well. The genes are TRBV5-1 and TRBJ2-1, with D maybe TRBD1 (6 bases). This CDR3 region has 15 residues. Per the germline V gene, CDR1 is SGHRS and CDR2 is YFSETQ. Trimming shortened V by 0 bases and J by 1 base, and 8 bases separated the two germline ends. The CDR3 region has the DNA TGCGCCAGCAGCTTGGGAACAGGGTCCTACAATGAGCAGTTCTTC. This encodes CASSLGTGSYNEQFF.

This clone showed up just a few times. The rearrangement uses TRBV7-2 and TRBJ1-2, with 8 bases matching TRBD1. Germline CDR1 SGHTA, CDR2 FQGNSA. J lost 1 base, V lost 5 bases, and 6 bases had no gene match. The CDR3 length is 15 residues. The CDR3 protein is CASSRGQGLNYGYTF. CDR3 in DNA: TGTGCCAGCAGCAGAGGACAGGGCCTTAACTATGGCTACACCTTC.

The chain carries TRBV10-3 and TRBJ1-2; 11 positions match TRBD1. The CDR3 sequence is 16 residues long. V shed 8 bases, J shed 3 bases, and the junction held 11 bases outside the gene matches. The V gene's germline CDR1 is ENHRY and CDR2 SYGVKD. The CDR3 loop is CAIFKRTGGIDYGYTF. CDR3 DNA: TGTGCCATCTTTAAGCGGACAGGGGGCATCGACTATGGCTACACCTTC.

The CDR3 spells CASRPRLADSYEQYF. The CDR3 coding sequence is TGTGCCAGCAGACCCCGACTAGCGGACTCCTACGAGCAGTACTTC. V and J are TRBV2 and TRBJ2-7; the match to TRBD2 covers 9 bases. The CDR3 loop spans 15 amino acids. The trim removed 6 bases at V and 0 bases at J, leaving 6 bases unmatched. The V gene's germline CDR1 is SNHLY and CDR2 FYNNEI.